These 23 T cell receptor beta chains originate from one sample sequenced in a study of human T cells and chemical hapten exposure. TCRdb recomputed calls from the RACE reads with MiXCR, one row per CDR3 protein. The sample includes approximately 400,000 distinct CDR3 sequences, 5.1% of them seen just once. As to time point: pre-sensitization, week 0. Treatment noted: therapeutic diphenylcyclopropenone sensitization with weekly scalp DPC. The sample consisted of whole blood, taken in connection with sensitization to the hapten diphenylcyclopropenone (DPC). These receptors originate from a woman aged 45-60 years with alopecia areata. Some clones in this sample may be carry-over from other donors' samples.

Only a few counts were recorded for this clonotype. V gene TRBV5-1 combines with J gene TRBJ1-5; 7 nucleotides match TRBD1. Per the germline V gene, CDR1 is SGHRS and CDR2 is YFSETQ. V dropped 4 bases and J dropped 3; count of bases not matched to a gene: 16. This CDR3 comprises 18 residues. The CDR3 sequence is CASSIKAPTGDDNQPQHF. The CDR3 bases are TGCGCCAGCAGCATAAAAGCTCCCACAGGGGATGACAATCAGCCCCAGCATTTT.

In its sample, this clonotype was seen many times. This sequence joins TRBV20-1 and TRBJ2-2, with TRBD1 identical over 7 bases. The CDR3 totals 15 residues. CDR1 is DFQATT and CDR2 is SNEGSKA in the germline V gene (reference sequence). The V gene end was trimmed by 0 bases and the J gene end by 3 bases; junction bases not matched to a gene: 4. CDR3 coding DNA: TGCAGTGCTAGAGAATTCGGGACAGACACCGGGGAGCTGTTTTTT. Protein: CSAREFGTDTGELFF.

In its sample, this clonotype was seen a few times. This chain joins TRBV5-1 and TRBJ2-6; no clear D gene. Germline values: CDR1 SGHRS, CDR2 YFSETQ. Trimming shortened V by 4 bases and J by 0 bases, and 11 bases separated the two germline ends. The CDR3 covers 16 residues. CDR3 in amino acids: CASSPAPGSGANVLTF. The CDR3, as DNA: TGCGCCAGCAGCCCGGCCCCCGGCTCTGGGGCCAACGTCCTGACTTTC.

This clonotype was detected ten times or more. Written as DNA, the CDR3 is TGCGCCAGCAGCCCGTCACCACACACCGGGGAGCTGTTTTTT. It is translated as CASSPSPHTGELFF. The chain carries TRBV5-1 and TRBJ2-2, with unresolved D. Trimming pared 4 bases from V and 3 bases from J, leaving 10 bases between. Per the germline V gene, CDR1 is SGHRS and CDR2 is YFSETQ. This CDR3 is 14 amino acids long.

There are a few counts of this clonotype. The rearrangement joins TRBV5-1 to TRBJ1-4; D unclear. The CDR3 contains 14 residues. Trimming shortened V by 4 bases and J by 7 bases, and 14 bases separated the two germline ends. Germline values: CDR1 SGHRS, CDR2 YFSETQ. CDR3 nucleotides: TGCGCCAGCAGCCCGGCGAGCGCCGGTGAAAAACTGTTTTTT. Translated, it gives CASSPASAGEKLFF.

The chain has TRBV6-5 and TRBJ1-2; 9 bases line up with TRBD1. Looked up from germline, CDR1 is MNHEY and CDR2 is SVGAGI. This CDR3 has 14 amino acids. The V and J ends lost 5 bases and 5 bases, in that order; junction bases with no gene match: 6. CDR3 in DNA: TGTGCCAGCAGTCACAGGGGGCGCGGGTATGGCTACACCTTC. It is translated as CASSHRGRGYGYTF.

Many counts were recorded for this clonotype. J is TRBJ2-1 and V is TRBV9; D might be TRBD2 (5 bases). Germline V gives CDR1 SGDLS, CDR2 YYNGEE. CDR3 length: 13 amino acids. Deletions cut 2 bases from V and 4 bases from J, with 7 bases between. The DNA for the CDR3 is TGTGCCAGCAGCGTGAGGGATTACAATGAGCAGTTCTTC. This gives the protein CASSVRDYNEQFF.

This chain uses TRBV15 with TRBJ1-5; TRBD1 matches 9 bases. Germline trimming cut 0 bases from V and 2 bases from J; bases unmatched to any gene: 11. Per germline, CDR1 LNHNV and CDR2 YYDKDF (reference sequence). The CDR3 length is 19 residues. The CDR3 reads CATSRDFGTGSRRNQPQHF. The DNA for the CDR3 is TGTGCCACCAGCAGAGATTTCGGGACAGGGTCTCGACGCAATCAGCCCCAGCATTTT.

This clonotype has a count of ten or more. The chain uses TRBV2 and TRBJ1-1, with TRBD1 matching over 7 bases. Germline loops: CDR1 SNHLY, CDR2 FYNNEI. J was trimmed by 8 bases and V by 7 bases; bases with no gene match: 10. This CDR3 spans 13 amino acids. CDR3 sequence: CASNLGGQAEAFF. Here the CDR3 DNA reads TGTGCCAGCAATCTTGGCGGACAGGCCGAAGCTTTCTTT.

This clonotype showed up just a few times. This chain connects TRBV7-9 to TRBJ1-4, with D tentatively TRBD1 (6 bases). There are 17 residues in the CDR3. In germline, CDR1 is SEHNR, CDR2 FQNEAQ (reference sequence). Trimming removed 4 bases from V and 3 bases from J, with 18 bases in between. CDR3 coding DNA: TGTGCCAGCAGCTATCTGGGTTTGACAGGCCCTAATGAAAAACTGTTTTTT. It specifies CASSYLGLTGPNEKLFF.

This clonotype occurred many times. This sequence joins TRBV6-2 or TRBV6-3 and TRBJ2-7; D is possibly TRBD1 (5 bases). Germline V lookup: CDR1 MNHEY, CDR2 SVGEGT. The V end lost 8 bases, the J end lost 0 bases, and 11 bases lay between the germline ends. The CDR3 is made up of 13 amino acids. Here the CDR3 DNA reads TGTGCCAGCGACAGTGGGGTCTCCTACGAGCAGTACTTC. It translates to CASDSGVSYEQYF.

This clonotype appeared many times. The chain recombines TRBV12-3 or TRBV12-4 with TRBJ2-7; 8 nucleotides line up with TRBD1. The CDR3 is 15 amino acids. The V and J ends lost 5 bases and 1 base, in that order; junction bases with no gene match: 7. Here the CDR3 reads CASSRRDRQSYEQYF. Written as DNA, the CDR3 is TGTGCCAGCAGTCGCCGGGACAGGCAGTCCTACGAGCAGTACTTC.

In its sample, this clonotype was seen many times. The chain couples TRBV27 to TRBJ2-1; 9 bases match TRBD2. The CDR3 is 16 amino acids. With V trimmed by 0 bases and J by 6 bases, 6 bases remained unmatched. Per germline, CDR1 MNHEY and CDR2 SMNVEV (reference sequence). In DNA form, the CDR3 reads TGTGCCAGCAGTTTATCCTATAGCGGGAGAGGCAATGAGCAGTTCTTC. Protein product: CASSLSYSGRGNEQFF.

This clonotype occurred many times. This chain uses TRBV12-3 or TRBV12-4 with TRBJ1-2, with D possibly TRBD1 on 5 matching bases. The length of the CDR3 is 11 residues. The ends were cut back, 5 bases at V and 5 bases at J, with 6 bases in the middle. The CDR3 is CASSDRYGYTF. The CDR3 DNA reads TGTGCCAGCAGTGACAGATATGGCTACACCTTC.

This clonotype has a count of ten or more. The chain combines TRBV28 with TRBJ2-5, with 7 bases matching TRBD1. Unmatched junction bases numbered 8, after V lost 5 bases and J lost 2 bases. This CDR3 spans 15 amino acids. Germline CDR1 is MDHEN and CDR2 is SYDVKM. The CDR3 coding sequence is TGTGCCAGCAGTCCAAAGGACAGGATACAAGAGACCCAGTACTTC. This translates into CASSPKDRIQETQYF.

Ten or more counts support this clonotype. The gene calls are TRBV29-1 and TRBJ2-5; 7 nucleotides match TRBD1. Germline CDR1 reads SQVTM; CDR2 reads ANQGSEA. The length of the CDR3 is 12 residues. V dropped 8 bases and J dropped 7; count of bases not matched to a gene: 10. The CDR3 DNA reads TGCAGCTACAGGGGCTCTATTGGGACCCAGTACTTC. Its translation is CSYRGSIGTQYF. The full variable domain, rest sourced from reference TRBV29-1 and TRBJ2-5, is SAVISQKPSRDICQRGTSLTIQCQVDSQVTMMFWYRQQPGQSLTLIATANQGSEATYESGFVIDKFPISRPNLTFSTLTVSNMSPEDSSIYLCSYRGSIGTQYFGPGTRLLVL.

This clonotype has a count of ten or more. The chain joins TRBV2 to TRBJ2-5, with 13 bases identical to TRBD2. This CDR3 comprises 15 residues. With V trimmed by 4 bases and J by 7 bases, 6 bases remained unmatched. CDR1 SNHLY and CDR2 FYNNEI come from the germline V gene. The CDR3 DNA is TGTGCCAGCAGTGGAACTAGCGGGGGGGCTGGGACCCAGTACTTC. Translation gives CASSGTSGGAGTQYF.

This clonotype was counted ten times or more. The chain links TRBV6-6 to TRBJ2-3; D not resolved. Between the trimmed V and J ends, which lost 5 bases and 7 bases, there was a span of 10 bases. This CDR3 region has 12 residues. Germline V lookup: CDR1 MNHNY, CDR2 SVGAGI (reference sequence). The CDR3 protein is CASSPPQYTQYF. CDR3 bases: TGTGCCAGCAGTCCCCCCCAGTATACGCAGTATTTT.

The chain couples TRBV28 to TRBJ2-7; D is possibly TRBD2 (6 bases). CDR1 MDHEN and CDR2 SYDVKM come from the germline V gene. Trimming stripped 2 bases from V and 1 base from J, with 12 bases between. The length of the CDR3 is 15 residues. CDR3 DNA: TGTGCCAGCAGTTTACTACTAGCTAGTTCCTACGAGCAGTACTTC. As protein: CASSLLLASSYEQYF.

The table lists this clonotype with many counts. The chain employs TRBV6-2 or TRBV6-3 and TRBJ2-5, with D possibly being TRBD2 (5 bases). V gave up 4 bases and J gave up 4 bases, with 19 bases separating them. This CDR3 is 16 amino acids long. Germline CDR1 and CDR2: MNHEY and SVGEGT. The CDR3 coding sequence is TGTGCCAGCAGTTCTACCAGATCCGGACTTCTAGAGACCCAGTACTTC. Translated, it gives CASSSTRSGLLETQYF.

This clonotype was seen a handful of times. The CDR3 region has the DNA TGTGCCAGCAGCTTAAGAGGGTTGGATGAAAAACTGTTTTTT. Translating gives CASSLRGLDEKLFF. The J gene is TRBJ1-4, the V gene TRBV7-8; D remains unclear. Germline V CDR1 and CDR2: SGHVS, FQNEAQ. The CDR3 consists of 14 residues. The ends were cut back, 2 bases at V and 6 bases at J, with 10 bases in the middle. Together with reference TRBV7-8 and TRBJ1-4, the CDR3 gives the full variable domain: GAGVSQSPRYKVAKRGQDVALRCDPISGHVSLFWYQQALGQGPEFLTYFQNEAQLDKSGLPSDRFFAERPEGSVSTLKIQRTQQEDSAVYLCASSLRGLDEKLFFGSGTQLSVL.

Many counts were recorded for this clonotype. This chain's CDR3 is CASSLRGGGQPQHF. The CDR3, as DNA: TGCGCCAGCAGCTTGAGAGGGGGTGGACAGCCCCAGCATTTT. The chain combines TRBV5-1 with TRBJ1-5; D may be TRBD1 (6 bases). Germline CDR1 and CDR2: SGHRS and YFSETQ. Between the trimmed V and J ends, which lost 1 base and 7 bases, there was a span of 12 bases. This CDR3 comprises 14 residues. Full variable domain (missing parts from reference TRBV5-1 and TRBJ1-5): KAGVTQTPRYLIKTRGQQVTLSCSPISGHRSVSWYQQTPGQGLQFLFEYFSETQRNKGNFPGRFSGRQFSNSRSEMNVSTLELGDSALYLCASSLRGGGQPQHFGDGTRLSIL.

In its sample, this clonotype was seen a few times. The V gene is TRBV20-1, the J gene TRBJ2-1, with D possibly being TRBD1 (5 bases). This CDR3 comprises 12 residues. Trimming shortened V by 6 bases and J by 8 bases, and 14 bases separated the two germline ends. Germline V gene data show CDR1 as DFQATT and CDR2 as SNEGSKA (reference sequence). The CDR3 region is CSARPLGDEQFF. Written as DNA, the CDR3 is TGCAGTGCCAGGCCCCTAGGGGATGAGCAGTTCTTC.